These 9 T cell receptor beta chains originate from one sample sequenced in a study of OX40 agonist ivuxolimab in advanced cancers. TCRdb's table, derived via immunoSEQ multiplex PCR, lists solely in-frame clones and lacks some. Of roughly 53,000 clones in the sample, 70% to 90% are singletons; the top ten hold 1.5%. The sample consisted of CD4+ or CD8+ T cells sorted from blood, taken in a trial of the OX40 agonist ivuxolimab. These receptors all stem from an adult with an advanced solid tumor such as melanoma, head and neck, liver or kidney cancer.

The chain carries TRBV5-1 and TRBJ2-5; 7 bases agree with TRBD1. The CDR3 loop spans 18 amino acids. J gave up 4 bases and V 0 bases, and 15 bases lay outside the gene matches. Germline loops: CDR1 SGHRS, CDR2 YFSETQ. In nucleotides, the CDR3 is TGCGCCAGCAGCTTGGCCGGAGTCGCAGGGGGTAGAGGAGAGACCCAGTACTTC. It specifies CASSLAGVAGGRGETQYF.

This clone was detected only once. CDR3 region: CASSYGTSGGAFQETQYF. The CDR3 coding sequence is TGTGCCAGCAGCTATGGGACTAGCGGGGGGGCCTTTCAGGAGACCCAGTACTTC. V is TRBV9 and J is TRBJ2-5, with TRBD2 matching over 16 bases. The CDR3 extends over 18 amino acids. Germline V lookup: CDR1 SGDLS, CDR2 YYNGEE. V was clipped by 4 bases and J by 5 bases; unmatched bases: 11.

This chain uses TRBV2 with TRBJ2-1, with 9 bases identical to TRBD2. J gave up 6 bases and V 6 bases, and 6 bases lay outside the gene matches. Germline V gene lookup returns CDR1 SNHLY and CDR2 FYNNEI. The CDR3 runs to 14 residues. The CDR3 nucleotides are TGTGCCAGCAGCCCAAGTAGCGGGGGCAATGAGCAGTTCTTC. Protein: CASSPSSGGNEQFF.

This clone has a handful of counts. V gene TRBV19 combines with J gene TRBJ1-2; 8 bases line up with TRBD1. The junction had 6 bases not matched to a gene; V was cut back by 6 bases and J by 6 bases. CDR3 length: 13 residues. Per germline, CDR1 LNHDA and CDR2 SQIVND (reference sequence). The CDR3 sequence is CASRTGQGHGYTF. The CDR3 DNA reads as TGTGCCAGTAGGACCGGACAGGGCCATGGCTACACCTTC.

The chain combines TRBV6-5 with TRBJ1-1, with D unclear. The CDR3 totals 16 residues. Germline CDR1 is MNHEY and CDR2 is SVGAGI. The V and J ends lost 4 bases and 3 bases respectively, with 18 bases between them. The CDR3 protein is CASSSLGTLTYTEAFF. CDR3 bases: TGTGCCAGCAGTTCCTTAGGAACACTGACTTACACTGAAGCTTTCTTT.

The gene calls are TRBV7-9 and TRBJ2-1, with TRBD2 matching 7 bases. The CDR3 is 11 residues long. Germline lookup yields CDR1 SEHNR and CDR2 FQNEAQ (reference sequence). V was clipped by 11 bases and J by 10 bases; unmatched bases: 8. CDR3 coding DNA: TGTGCCGAAGGCGGGAGTGGAGAGCAGTTCTTC. This codes for CAEGGSGEQFF.

This clone was picked up one time. The chain joins TRBV2 to TRBJ2-3; the D gene could be TRBD1 or TRBD2 (5 bases each). This CDR3 has 13 residues. Germline V gene lookup returns CDR1 SNHLY and CDR2 FYNNEI. Trimming took off 6 bases at V and 4 bases at J, with 11 bases between the two ends. CDR3 in amino acids: CASSEQGADTQYF. The CDR3 DNA sequence: TGTGCCAGCAGCGAGCAGGGAGCAGATACGCAGTATTTT.

This clone has only one observation. The gene calls are TRBV5-5 and TRBJ2-5; tentatively, D is TRBD1 (5 bases). From germline, CDR1 is SGHKS and CDR2 YYEKEE (reference sequence). V dropped 2 bases and J dropped 5 bases, with 13 bases sitting between them. The CDR3 totals 14 residues. The CDR3 DNA reads as TGTGCCAGCAGCTTATCAGGGTTGGGGGAGACCCAGTACTTC. Translation: CASSLSGLGETQYF.

The chain links TRBV19 to TRBJ1-2, with 7 bases matching TRBD1. Trimming took 6 bases from V and 4 from J; bases not matched to a gene: 8. This CDR3 spans 14 amino acids. Germline loops: CDR1 LNHDA, CDR2 SQIVND (reference sequence). CDR3 residues: CASRGSGQIYGYTF. CDR3 bases: TGTGCCAGTAGGGGATCGGGACAGATCTATGGCTACACCTTC.